One sample yielded the 7 T cell receptor beta chains listed below, sequenced in a study of technical replicates of blood from four donors. Profiling relied on immunoSEQ multiplex PCR, and the TCRdb table lists in-frame clones only, not all of them. The data contain tens of thousands of clones, 93% of them seen just once; the ten biggest clones take up around 4%. The sample consisted of PBMCs. The receptors derive from a human donor in good health. Some clones in this sample may be carry-over from other donors' samples.

The CDR3 DNA follows: TGTGCCAGCAAACGGACTAGCGGGAACACCGGGGAGCTGTTTTTT. Translating gives CASKRTSGNTGELFF. V usage is TRBV2 and J usage is TRBJ2-2; 10 nucleotides align to TRBD2. The CDR3 spans 15 residues. Losses at the gene ends were 7 bases for V and 1 base for J; bases not matched to a gene: 3. CDR1 is SNHLY, CDR2 FYNNEI, per germline.

The V and J genes are TRBV4-1 and TRBJ2-3, with TRBD2 matching 9 bases. The CDR3 runs 15 residues. After removal of 4 bases from V and 4 bases from J, the junction contained 6 bases not matched to a gene. The germline gives CDR1 MGHRA, CDR2 YSYEKL. CDR3 coding DNA: TGCGCCAGCAGCCGTCAGCGGGAGGTTGCAGATACGCAGTATTTT. Its translation is CASSRQREVADTQYF.

V and J are TRBV7-2 and TRBJ1-1; 9 bases are shared with TRBD1. The length of the CDR3 is 15 residues. The ends lost 5 bases at V and 1 base at J; junction bases unmatched: 5. The germline CDR1 and CDR2 sequences are SGHTA and FQGNSA. In DNA, the CDR3 is TGTGCCAGCAGCCCTAGGACAGGGGAGAACACTGAAGCTTTCTTT. Protein product: CASSPRTGENTEAFF.

The chain couples TRBV30 to TRBJ1-1; the D gene is possibly TRBD1 (6 bases). V was trimmed by 6 bases and J by 8 bases, leaving 16 bases between them. CDR3 length: 12 residues. Germline V lookup: CDR1 GTSNPN, CDR2 SVGIG (reference sequence). The CDR3 is CACKNRAGEAFF. DNA of the CDR3: TGTGCCTGCAAAAACAGGGCTGGGGAAGCTTTCTTT.

The chain uses TRBV4-3 and TRBJ2-7; 9 positions agree with TRBD1. Germline assignment: CDR1 LGHNA and CDR2 YSLEER. This CDR3 is 15 amino acids long. V lost 0 bases and J lost 9; bases outside the gene matches: 9. The CDR3, as DNA: TGCGCCAGCAGCCAAGAAATCAGACAGGGGGTTTCGCAGTACTTC. Protein: CASSQEIRQGVSQYF.

This clone is a singleton in its sample. This chain joins TRBV25-1 and TRBJ2-1, with TRBD2 matching over 9 bases. Germline loops: CDR1 MGHDK, CDR2 SYGVNS. The junction had 9 bases not matched to a gene; V was cut back by 7 bases and J by 5 bases. This CDR3 spans 15 amino acids. CDR3 residues: CASTKAGGYHNEQFF. CDR3 sequence (DNA): TGTGCCAGCACCAAAGCGGGAGGCTACCACAATGAGCAGTTCTTC.

The V call is TRBV4-2, the J call TRBJ1-2; the D is unclear. This CDR3 region has 13 residues. V was shortened by 4 bases and J by 5 bases, with 11 bases between the two germline ends. CDR1 LGHNA and CDR2 YNFKEQ come from the germline V gene. CDR3 amino acids: CASSREGGYGYTF. The CDR3 bases are TGTGCCAGCAGCCGAGAAGGAGGGTATGGCTACACCTTC.